This TCR beta chain was identified during a study of blood T cell repertoires in COVID-19. In the study overall: T cells, B-cell-depleted T cells, or PBMCs provided the cDNA or gDNA that served as material.

Participants had their cohort set by participant-reported clinical history. Cohort 3 donors counted as recovered after two negative PCRs, clearance, or resolved symptoms. In the original processing: Amplification with reference gene primers provided the estimates of nucleated cell counts. Measured with immunoSEQ multiplex PCR; TCRdb has only the in-frame clones, and not every one. V and J calls plus clone size are reproduced from that table; the DNA served to infer D and trimming. The sample lists 310,000 or so clones; roughly 89% were seen once. The CDR3 length is 18 residues. V was clipped by 4 bases and J by 0 bases, with 21 bases between them. CDR1 and CDR2 from the germline V gene are LGHNA and YNFKEQ.

This clonotype was sampled from a woman between 18 and 30 years old who had recovered from COVID-19. The sample was PBMCs or T cells enriched from blood (not recorded which). The genes are TRBV4-2 and TRBJ2-5, with unresolved D. The CDR3 here is CASSPQSRATPYQETQYF. DNA of the CDR3: TGTGCCAGCAGCCCACAGAGTCGTGCAACCCCGTACCAAGAGACCCAGTACTTC.